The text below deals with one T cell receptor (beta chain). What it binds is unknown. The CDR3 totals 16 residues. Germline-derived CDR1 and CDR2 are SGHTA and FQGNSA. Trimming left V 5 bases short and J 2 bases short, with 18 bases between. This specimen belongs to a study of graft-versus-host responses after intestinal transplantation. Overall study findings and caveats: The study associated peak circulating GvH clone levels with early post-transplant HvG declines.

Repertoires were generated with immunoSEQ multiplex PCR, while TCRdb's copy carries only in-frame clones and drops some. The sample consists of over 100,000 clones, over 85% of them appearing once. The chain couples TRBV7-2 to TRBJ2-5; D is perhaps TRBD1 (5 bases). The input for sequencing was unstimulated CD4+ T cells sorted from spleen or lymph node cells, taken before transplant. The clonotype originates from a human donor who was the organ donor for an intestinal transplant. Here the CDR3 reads CASSPRPGLRQETQYF. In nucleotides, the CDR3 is TGTGCCAGCAGCCCAAGGCCAGGGTTACGGCAAGAGACCCAGTACTTC.